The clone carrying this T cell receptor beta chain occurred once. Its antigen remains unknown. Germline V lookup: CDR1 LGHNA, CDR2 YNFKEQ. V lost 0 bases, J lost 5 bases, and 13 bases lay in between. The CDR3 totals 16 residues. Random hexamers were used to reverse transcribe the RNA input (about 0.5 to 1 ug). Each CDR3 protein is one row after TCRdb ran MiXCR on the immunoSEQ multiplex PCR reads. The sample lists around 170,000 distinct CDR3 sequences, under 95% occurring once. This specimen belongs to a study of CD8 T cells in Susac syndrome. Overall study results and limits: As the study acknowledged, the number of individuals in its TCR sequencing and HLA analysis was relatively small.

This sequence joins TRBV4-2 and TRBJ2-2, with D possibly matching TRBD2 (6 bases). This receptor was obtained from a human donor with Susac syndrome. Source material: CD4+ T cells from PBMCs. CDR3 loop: CASSQDSSGPTGELFF. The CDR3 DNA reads TGTGCCAGCAGCCAAGATAGTAGCGGCCCTACCGGGGAGCTGTTTTTT.